Listed here are 20 T cell receptor beta chains from one sample, sequenced in a study of OX40 agonist ivuxolimab in advanced cancers. Profiling relied on immunoSEQ multiplex PCR, and the TCRdb table lists in-frame clones only, not all of them. Of approximately 60,000 clones listed, approximately 82% are singletons. This specimen was CD4+ or CD8+ T cells sorted from blood, taken in a trial of the OX40 agonist ivuxolimab. Receptors were obtained from an adult with an advanced solid tumor such as melanoma, head and neck, liver or kidney cancer.

V is TRBV10-1 and J is TRBJ1-6; D not certain. CDR1 WNHNN and CDR2 SYGVQD come from the germline V gene (reference sequence). The CDR3 runs 14 residues. The V and J ends lost 3 bases and 6 bases respectively, with 9 bases between them. The CDR3 DNA is TGCGCCAGCAGTGATCGGGGTGCTAATTCACCCCTCCACTTT. It encodes CASSDRGANSPLHF.

This clone was counted a single time. CDR3 protein: CASSPPGQGGSPLHF. Here the CDR3 DNA reads TGTGCCAGCTCACCTCCGGGACAGGGAGGTTCACCCCTCCACTTT. The chain recombines TRBV18 with TRBJ1-6; 9 bases map to TRBD1. V gave up 3 bases and J gave up 9 bases; unmatched junction bases: 6. Germline lookup yields CDR1 KGHSH and CDR2 LQKENI. The CDR3 extends over 15 amino acids.

This clone was counted a single time. The CDR3 is CASSLAGVVTKNIQYF. The CDR3, as DNA: TGTGCCAGCAGCTTAGCAGGGGTCGTGACCAAAAACATTCAGTACTTC. V usage is TRBV7-9 and J usage is TRBJ2-4, with D maybe TRBD1 (5 bases). The V end lost 0 bases, the J end lost 2 bases, and 11 bases lay between the germline ends. This CDR3 is built from 16 residues. Germline V gene lookup returns CDR1 SEHNR and CDR2 FQNEAQ (reference sequence).

The gene calls are TRBV4-3 and TRBJ2-2; D possibly corresponds to TRBD2 (5 bases). This CDR3 is built from 16 residues. Trimming took 1 base from V and 3 from J, leaving 12 bases between them. Germline CDR1 and CDR2: LGHNA and YSLEER. Here the CDR3 DNA reads TGCGCCAGCAGCCAAGTCGTGGGAGACGACACCGGGGAGCTGTTTTTT. It yields the protein CASSQVVGDDTGELFF.

The rearrangement uses TRBV4-1 and TRBJ2-2; D might be TRBD1 or TRBD2, each matching 5 bases. Germline-derived CDR1 and CDR2 are MGHRA and YSYEKL. The CDR3 runs 16 residues. Between the trimmed V and J ends, which lost 5 bases and 1 base, there was a span of 14 bases. The CDR3 loop reads CASSSGPGRNTGELFF. CDR3 nucleotides: TGCGCCAGCAGCTCCGGGCCGGGGCGGAACACCGGGGAGCTGTTTTTT.

This clone was counted a few times. The gene calls are TRBV5-4 and TRBJ1-1; D gene unclear. Deletions cut 4 bases from V and 0 bases from J, with 13 bases between. Germline lookup yields CDR1 SGHNT and CDR2 YYREEE (reference sequence). This CDR3 spans 15 amino acids. The CDR3 region has the DNA TGTGCCAGCAGCATGCGGGTAGACTTGAACACTGAAGCTTTCTTT. It translates to CASSMRVDLNTEAFF.

The J gene is TRBJ1-3, the V gene TRBV10-2; 7 nucleotides line up with TRBD1. The CDR3 length is 14 residues. Germline V gene lookup returns CDR1 WSHSY and CDR2 SAAADI. Trimming removed 8 bases from V and 3 bases from J; junction bases left unmatched: 7. This CDR3 is CASAQTGFGNTIYF. The DNA for the CDR3 is TGCGCCAGCGCACAGACAGGGTTTGGAAACACCATATATTTT.

This sequence joins TRBV5-1 and TRBJ2-2; 9 nucleotides match TRBD2. This CDR3 region has 15 residues. V was clipped by 0 bases and J by 6 bases; unmatched bases: 3. Germline assignment: CDR1 SGHRS and CDR2 YFSETQ. The CDR3 loop is CASSLELAGSGELFF. In DNA, the CDR3 is TGCGCCAGCAGCTTGGAACTAGCGGGCTCCGGGGAGCTGTTTTTT.

V and J are TRBV7-3 and TRBJ2-5; 10 bases map to TRBD2. The CDR3 runs 15 residues. CDR1 is SGHTA and CDR2 is FQGTGA in the germline V gene. V lost 6 bases, J lost 0 bases, and 4 bases stayed unmatched. The CDR3 protein is CASRIGLADQETQYF. The DNA for the CDR3 is TGTGCCAGCAGAATAGGACTAGCGGACCAAGAGACCCAGTACTTC.

The J gene is TRBJ2-7, the V gene TRBV7-9; D gene ambiguous. Germline CDR1 reads SEHNR; CDR2 reads FQNEAQ (reference sequence). There are 14 residues in the CDR3. V shed 5 bases and J shed 2 bases, with 13 bases lying between them. The CDR3 is CASSIGRETYEQYF. DNA for the CDR3: TGTGCCAGCAGCATCGGACGAGAAACCTACGAGCAGTACTTC.

The V and J genes are TRBV7-3 and TRBJ2-5; no clear D. Germline V lookup: CDR1 SGHTA, CDR2 FQGTGA. The V end was cut by 6 bases, the J end by 5 bases, with 13 bases between. The CDR3 runs 13 residues. CDR3 sequence (DNA): TGTGCCAGCAGTGGTGGTCCTGGGGAGACCCAGTACTTC. Translated, it gives CASSGGPGETQYF.

A few counts support this clone. V is TRBV19 and J is TRBJ2-2, with TRBD2 matching 7 bases. V lost 5 bases to trimming and J lost 5 bases; unmatched junction nucleotides: 8. The CDR3 spans 15 residues. The germline CDR1 and CDR2 sequences are LNHDA and SQIVND (reference sequence). The CDR3 here is CASSLAGRRTGELFF. The CDR3, as DNA: TGTGCCAGTAGTCTTGCCGGGAGGCGAACCGGGGAGCTGTTTTTT.

The rearrangement links TRBV27 to TRBJ1-2; D gene uncertain. Germline CDR1 is MNHEY and CDR2 is SMNVEV (reference sequence). The CDR3 has 13 residues. V lost 0 bases to trimming and J lost 3 bases, with 5 bases between them. CDR3 residues: CASSLSQDYGYTF. The CDR3 DNA is TGTGCCAGCAGTTTATCGCAGGACTATGGCTACACCTTC.

The chain is built from TRBV18 and TRBJ2-7; no reliable D call. The germline V and J ends were trimmed by 1 base and 5 bases, with 12 bases remaining between them. The V gene's germline CDR1 is KGHSH and CDR2 LQKENI. The CDR3 has 14 amino acids. In nucleotides, the CDR3 is TGTGCCAGCTCACCACGACAACAGTCTGACGAGCAGTACTTC. The encoded protein is CASSPRQQSDEQYF.

The chain carries TRBV5-1 and TRBJ2-3; possibly TRBD1 or TRBD2 for D (5 bases each). Germline CDR1 SGHRS, CDR2 YFSETQ. V was clipped by 0 bases and J by 0 bases, with 11 bases between them. This CDR3 spans 16 amino acids. The CDR3 sequence: CASSLGGTDSTDTQYF. The DNA for the CDR3 is TGCGCCAGCAGCTTGGGAGGGACGGACAGCACAGATACGCAGTATTTT.

This CDR3 is CASSSKTLAGVPDTQYF. CDR3 coding DNA: TGTGCCAGCAGCTCGAAGACGTTAGCGGGAGTCCCAGATACGCAGTATTTT. The chain uses TRBV11-2 and TRBJ2-3, with 9 bases aligning to TRBD2. Germline CDR1 and CDR2: SGHAT and FQNNGV. V dropped 4 bases and J dropped 4; count of bases not matched to a gene: 12. CDR3 length equals 17 residues.

In its sample, this clone was seen a few times. The CDR3 bases are TGTGCCACCAGCAGTCAACCCGGACTAGCGGGGGAGCCTTCCTACGAGCAGTACTTC. Its protein is CATSSQPGLAGEPSYEQYF. The chain employs TRBV15 and TRBJ2-7; TRBD2 aligns across 13 bases. Germline CDR1 is LNHNV and CDR2 is YYDKDF (reference sequence). V lost 3 bases to trimming and J lost 1 base; unmatched junction nucleotides: 12. The CDR3 spans 19 residues.

The sample holds one count of this clone. The chain carries TRBV9 and TRBJ1-4; D not resolved. The CDR3 spans 16 residues. The germline CDR1 and CDR2 sequences are SGDLS and YYNGEE. V was pared by 0 bases and J by 8 bases, with 17 bases between. The CDR3 region has the DNA TGTGCCAGCAGCGTAGGCTCTGACCGAATTTTGGAAAAACTGTTTTTT. This translates into CASSVGSDRILEKLFF.

The V call is TRBV19, the J call TRBJ1-5; the match to TRBD1 covers 8 bases. The trim removed 0 bases at V and 7 bases at J, leaving 8 bases unmatched. Germline CDR1 LNHDA, CDR2 SQIVND (reference sequence). The CDR3 has 16 amino acids. The chain's CDR3 is CASSIEARGRTQPQHF. For the CDR3, the DNA is TGTGCCAGTAGTATAGAAGCCAGGGGGCGTACCCAGCCCCAGCATTTT.

The chain carries TRBV7-8 and TRBJ1-1, with D possibly being TRBD1 (6 bases). The germline gives CDR1 SGHVS, CDR2 FQNEAQ. This CDR3 comprises 16 residues. With 0 bases removed from V and 4 bases from J, the gap between germline ends came to 15 bases. CDR3 protein: CASSLAGATGFTEAFF. CDR3 sequence (DNA): TGTGCCAGCAGCTTAGCTGGGGCTACAGGGTTCACTGAAGCTTTCTTT.